Following are 30 T cell receptor beta chains from one sample sequenced in a study of blood T cell repertoires in COVID-19. Repertoires were generated with immunoSEQ multiplex PCR, while TCRdb's copy carries only in-frame clones and drops some. Found here are 270,000 or so clones, approximately 86% of them singletons; the top ten hold approximately 2.4%. The specimen was PBMCs or T cells enriched from blood (not recorded which). These receptors were obtained from a young woman who had recovered from COVID-19.

The chain recombines TRBV28 with TRBJ1-1, with D unresolved. Germline V lookup: CDR1 MDHEN, CDR2 SYDVKM. The CDR3 is 13 amino acids. V was shortened by 6 bases and J by 1 base, with 9 bases between the two germline ends. CDR3 loop: CASSLQTNTEAFF. In DNA, the CDR3 is TGTGCCAGCAGCCTACAGACGAACACTGAAGCTTTCTTT.

The chain couples TRBV28 to TRBJ1-6; TRBD1 might be the D (6 bases). Trimming cost V 6 bases and J 7 bases, with 22 bases left between them. There are 17 residues in the CDR3. Germline CDR1 and CDR2: MDHEN and SYDVKM. The CDR3 region is CASSVQTPGEPNSPLHF. CDR3 coding DNA: TGTGCCAGCAGCGTCCAGACGCCAGGGGAGCCCAATTCACCCCTCCACTTT.

V usage is TRBV6-4 and J usage is TRBJ1-4; tentatively, D is TRBD1 (6 bases). V lost 3 bases, J lost 8 bases, and 16 bases lay in between. Germline V gene data show CDR1 as MRHNA and CDR2 as SNTAGT. The CDR3 sequence is 15 residues long. The CDR3 is CASSETWGLGEKLFF. The CDR3 region has the DNA TGTGCCAGCAGTGAAACATGGGGGCTGGGGGAAAAACTGTTTTTT.

This chain connects TRBV13 to TRBJ1-1; no firm D call. Trimming left V 2 bases short and J 2 bases short, with 12 bases between. The CDR3 contains 15 residues. Germline V CDR1 and CDR2: PRHDT, FYEKMQ (reference sequence). CDR3 protein: CASSLSPTANTEAFF. CDR3 sequence (DNA): TGTGCCAGCAGCTTATCCCCTACAGCAAACACTGAAGCTTTCTTT. Variable domain in full (rest from reference TRBV13 and TRBJ1-1): AAGVIQSPRHLIKEKRETATLKCYPIPRHDTVYWYQQGPGQDPQFLISFYEKMQSDKGSIPDRFSAQQFSDYHSELNMSSLELGDSALYFCASSLSPTANTEAFFGQGTRLTVV.

The chain is built from TRBV28 and TRBJ2-7; tentative D call: TRBD1 (6 bases). V lost 6 bases and J 4 bases, leaving 13 bases between the germline ends. Germline CDR1 is MDHEN and CDR2 is SYDVKM. The CDR3 extends over 13 amino acids. The CDR3 DNA reads as TGTGCCAGCAGCCAGGGGACACAGTACGAGCAGTACTTC. Its protein product is CASSQGTQYEQYF.

This rearrangement joins TRBV10-2 to TRBJ2-7; TRBD2 aligns across 7 bases. The CDR3 is 16 amino acids. Trimming cost V 1 base and J 3 bases; bases outside gene matches: 9. CDR1 and CDR2 (germline): WSHSY, SAAADI. The CDR3 nucleotides are TGCGCCAGCAGTGAGTTTAGTGGCGGGAGTGTCTACGAGCAGTACTTC. It translates to CASSEFSGGSVYEQYF.

The chain links TRBV7-2 to TRBJ2-1; 7 bases are shared with TRBD2. Germline CDR1 and CDR2: SGHTA and FQGNSA. The J segment lost 8 bases and the V segment lost 5 bases, leaving 12 bases of the junction unmatched. The CDR3 consists of 15 residues. CDR3 loop: CASSAAREGLYEQFF. The DNA of the CDR3 is TGTGCCAGCAGCGCGGCGAGGGAGGGCCTTTATGAGCAGTTCTTC.

The chain links TRBV5-4 to TRBJ2-1; D is possibly TRBD2 (5 bases). CDR1 and CDR2 (germline): SGHNT, YYREEE (reference sequence). This CDR3 has 15 amino acids. V lost 5 bases to trimming and J lost 3 bases, with 15 bases between them. CDR3 coding DNA: TGTGCCAGCAGTCCGGAGACTACCAACTACAATGAGCAGTTCTTC. Protein: CASSPETTNYNEQFF.

The chain links TRBV11-3 to TRBJ2-3, with D perhaps matching TRBD2 (5 bases). Germline V CDR1 and CDR2: SGHNT, YENEEA. This CDR3 region has 16 residues. The V and J ends lost 1 base and 2 bases respectively, with 13 bases between them. The DNA for the CDR3 is TGTGCCAGCAGCTTAGTCGTTTATCGGGACACAGATACGCAGTATTTT. Its protein product is CASSLVVYRDTDTQYF. The full variable domain, rest sourced from reference TRBV11-3 and TRBJ2-3, is EAGVVQSPRYKIIEKKQPVAFWCNPISGHNTLYWYLQNLGQGPELLIRYENEEAVDDSQLPKDRFSAERLKGVDSTLKIQPAELGDSAVYLCASSLVVYRDTDTQYFGPGTRLTVL.

The genes are TRBV3-1 (or the pseudogene TRBV3-2) and TRBJ2-5; 10 positions match TRBD2. The CDR3 runs 16 residues. The ends lost 6 bases at V and 4 bases at J; junction bases unmatched: 11. Germline-derived CDR1 and CDR2 are LGHDT and YNNKEL (reference sequence). The CDR3 region has the DNA TGTGCCAGCAGGCCAACCCTAGCGGGAGTCGGAGAGACCCAGTACTTC. Protein product: CASRPTLAGVGETQYF.

The gene calls are TRBV7-9 and TRBJ2-7; 8 bases fit TRBD1. Germline V gene data show CDR1 as SEHNR and CDR2 as FQNEAQ (reference sequence). The CDR3 is 18 amino acids. Trimming took 4 bases from V and 3 from J; bases not matched to a gene: 17. The CDR3 coding sequence is TGTGCCAGCAGCTCTTCCGGGACAGGCCACACTTTCTACTACGAGCAGTACTTC. This gives the protein CASSSSGTGHTFYYEQYF. Based on the CDR3 plus reference TRBV7-9 and TRBJ2-7, the full variable domain is DTGVSQNPRHKITKRGQNVTFRCDPISEHNRLYWYRQTLGQGPEFLTYFQNEAQLEKSRLLSDRFSAERPKGSFSTLEIQRTEQGDSAMYLCASSSSGTGHTFYYEQYFGPGTRLTVT.

The V call is TRBV6-5, the J call TRBJ2-1; 7 nucleotides line up with TRBD1. CDR1 and CDR2 from the germline V gene are MNHEY and SVGAGI. The CDR3 runs to 15 residues. The V gene end was trimmed by 10 bases and the J gene end by 0 bases; junction bases not matched to a gene: 9. The CDR3 here is CATNLDRVSYNEQFF. As DNA, the CDR3 is TGTGCCACCAACCTCGACAGGGTCTCCTACAATGAGCAGTTCTTC.

J is TRBJ1-1 and V is TRBV5-6; 11 bases match TRBD1. The CDR3 runs to 17 residues. CDR1 and CDR2 from the germline V gene are SGHDT and YYEEEE. The junction had 8 bases not matched to a gene; V was cut back by 3 bases and J by 1 base. The CDR3 spells CASSYDSGTGGNTEAFF. The CDR3 coding sequence is TGTGCCAGCAGCTACGATTCCGGGACAGGGGGGAACACTGAAGCTTTCTTT.

V usage is TRBV19 and J usage is TRBJ2-1; a possible D gene is TRBD1 (7 bases). CDR3 length equals 14 residues. The germline CDR1 and CDR2 sequences are LNHDA and SQIVND (reference sequence). V was pared by 5 bases and J by 4 bases, with 12 bases between. The CDR3 reads CASSFAGQYNEQFF. CDR3 in DNA: TGTGCCAGTAGTTTCGCGGGACAGTACAATGAGCAGTTCTTC.

The V gene is TRBV6-5, the J gene TRBJ1-1; 7 nucleotides match TRBD1. Germline CDR1 and CDR2: MNHEY and SVGAGI. This CDR3 contains 12 residues. The junction had 2 bases not matched to a gene; V was cut back by 6 bases and J by 4 bases. The CDR3 DNA reads TGTGCCAGCAGGACAGGGCCCACTGAAGCTTTCTTT. Its translation is CASRTGPTEAFF.

This clone was observed a handful of times. V usage is TRBV5-1 and J usage is TRBJ1-3; D is perhaps TRBD1 (5 bases). Germline V gene data show CDR1 as SGHRS and CDR2 as YFSETQ. CDR3 size: 16 residues. V lost 0 bases and J 0 bases, leaving 10 bases between the germline ends. In DNA form, the CDR3 reads TGCGCCAGCAGCTTGGAAGGGGTCGGCTCTGGAAACACCATATATTTT. Its protein product is CASSLEGVGSGNTIYF.

The rearrangement joins TRBV30 to TRBJ2-7, with 9 bases aligning to TRBD2. The CDR3 spans 15 residues. Trimming took 4 bases from V and 1 from J; bases not matched to a gene: 8. Germline V lookup: CDR1 GTSNPN, CDR2 SVGIG (reference sequence). The CDR3 reads CAWKTSSGRSYEQYF. In DNA form, the CDR3 reads TGTGCCTGGAAGACTTCGAGCGGGAGGTCCTACGAGCAGTACTTC. The full variable domain, its missing parts supplied by reference TRBV30 and TRBJ2-7, is SQTIHQWPATLVQPVGSPLSLECTVEGTSNPNLYWYRQAAGRGLQLLFYSVGIGQISSEVPQNLSASRPQDRQFILSSKKLLLSDSGFYLCAWKTSSGRSYEQYFGPGTRLTVT.

The chain employs TRBV6-5 and TRBJ1-6; D is unresolved. CDR1 MNHEY and CDR2 SVGAGI come from the germline V gene. The CDR3 is 14 amino acids. Trimming removed 0 bases from V and 8 bases from J, with 8 bases in between. As DNA, the CDR3 is TGTGCCAGCAGTTACTCGATCGGTTATTCACCCCTCCACTTT. Protein product: CASSYSIGYSPLHF.

V and J are TRBV11-1 and TRBJ2-2; TRBD1 matches 9 bases. V was clipped by 3 bases and J by 1 base; unmatched bases: 3. From germline, CDR1 is SGHAT and CDR2 FQDESV (reference sequence). The CDR3 is 16 amino acids. CDR3 protein: CASSLETGGNTGELFF. The CDR3 DNA sequence: TGTGCCAGCAGCTTGGAGACAGGGGGGAACACCGGGGAGCTGTTTTTT.

The V and J genes are TRBV10-2 and TRBJ2-7; 7 bases line up with TRBD1. The V and J ends lost 5 bases and 5 bases, in that order; junction bases with no gene match: 3. Germline assignment: CDR1 WSHSY and CDR2 SAAADI. The CDR3 covers 12 residues. CDR3 sequence reads: CASSPTGDEQYF. For the CDR3, the DNA is TGCGCCAGCAGTCCTACAGGGGACGAGCAGTACTTC.

The chain has TRBV2 and TRBJ2-2; TRBD2 matches 9 bases. This CDR3 has 15 residues. V trimming: 6 bases; J trimming: 6 bases; junction bases outside the gene matches: 8. Germline loops: CDR1 SNHLY, CDR2 FYNNEI. The CDR3 loop reads CASRRLAVEAGELFF. The DNA for the CDR3 is TGTGCCAGCAGGAGACTAGCGGTTGAGGCCGGGGAGCTGTTTTTT.

DNA of the CDR3: TGTGCCAGCAGTCCGGGACAGGGGCTCCTAAACCAAGAGACCCAGTACTTC. The encoded protein is CASSPGQGLLNQETQYF. V gene TRBV11-3 combines with J gene TRBJ2-5, with TRBD1 matching over 10 bases. The CDR3 loop spans 17 amino acids. Germline CDR1 SGHNT, CDR2 YENEEA. J gave up 0 bases and V 6 bases, and 10 bases lay outside the gene matches.

The chain employs TRBV27 and TRBJ1-2; D gene ambiguous. The CDR3 has 13 residues. CDR1 is MNHEY, CDR2 SMNVEV, per germline (reference sequence). V lost 6 bases and J lost 8, with 16 bases in between. CDR3: CASRLSGSGGYTF. The CDR3 DNA is TGTGCCAGCAGACTGTCGGGGAGCGGGGGCTACACCTTC.

V and J are TRBV7-3 and TRBJ2-7; 11 positions match TRBD2. Trimming at V came to 6 bases and at J to 6 bases, leaving 4 bases not matched to a gene. The length of the CDR3 is 13 residues. CDR1 SGHTA and CDR2 FQGTGA come from the germline V gene. The CDR3, as DNA: TGTGCCAGCAGTGGGACTAGCGGCTCCGAGCAGTACTTC. Protein product: CASSGTSGSEQYF.

For the CDR3, the DNA is TGTGCCAGCAGCCCAGCCAGGGGAAGCACCGGGGAGCTGTTTTTT. It translates to CASSPARGSTGELFF. The chain links TRBV7-2 to TRBJ2-2, with D tentatively TRBD1 (6 bases). V was trimmed by 5 bases and J by 4 bases, leaving 14 bases between them. Germline CDR1 reads SGHTA; CDR2 reads FQGNSA. The CDR3 covers 15 residues.

V gene TRBV3-1 (or the pseudogene TRBV3-2) combines with J gene TRBJ1-4; a possible D gene is TRBD1 (5 bases). The CDR3 is 15 residues long. Per the germline V gene, CDR1 is LGHDT and CDR2 is YNNKEL (reference sequence). Trimming took off 0 bases at V and 7 bases at J, with 12 bases between the two ends. The CDR3 loop reads CASSQDNQGGEKLFF. In DNA form, the CDR3 reads TGTGCCAGCAGCCAAGACAATCAGGGAGGTGAAAAACTGTTTTTT.

The chain combines TRBV2 with TRBJ1-4; D is perhaps TRBD1 (6 bases). This CDR3 contains 14 residues. Trimming left V 3 bases short and J 7 bases short, with 12 bases between. CDR1 is SNHLY and CDR2 is FYNNEI in the germline V gene. The CDR3 sequence is CASSDSGVGEKLFF. CDR3 bases: TGTGCCAGCAGTGATTCAGGGGTGGGTGAAAAACTGTTTTTT.

The genes are TRBV6-5 and TRBJ1-4, with 8 bases aligning to TRBD1. V shed 10 bases, J shed 7 bases, and the junction held 5 bases outside the gene matches. CDR3 length: 12 amino acids. Per the germline V gene, CDR1 is MNHEY and CDR2 is SVGAGI. The CDR3 DNA reads as TGTGCCACGGGGCAGGGGGCTGAAAAACTGTTTTTT. It specifies CATGQGAEKLFF.

The genes are TRBV6-1 and TRBJ2-1; 8 nucleotides line up with TRBD2. The germline gives CDR1 MNHNS, CDR2 SASEGT. The CDR3 sequence is 17 residues long. Trimming cost V 1 base and J 8 bases; bases outside gene matches: 13. CDR3 region: CASSEVHGTRRGDEQFF. The CDR3 DNA reads as TGTGCCAGCAGTGAAGTCCATGGGACTAGGAGGGGAGATGAGCAGTTCTTC.

V gene TRBV4-1 combines with J gene TRBJ1-6; D possibly corresponds to TRBD1 (5 bases). Trimming removed 0 bases at V and 9 bases at J, with 9 bases between. CDR3 length equals 14 residues. Germline lookup yields CDR1 MGHRA and CDR2 YSYEKL. CDR3 protein: CASSQEQEGSPLHF. CDR3 sequence (DNA): TGCGCCAGCAGCCAAGAACAGGAGGGTTCACCCCTCCACTTT.